This record concerns one TCR beta chain sequence. The data originate from a study of blood T cell repertoires in COVID-19. Study-wide context: T cells, B-cell-depleted T cells, or PBMCs provided the cDNA or gDNA that served as material.

The ends were cut back, 4 bases at V and 0 bases at J, with 14 bases in the middle. The CDR3 covers 16 residues. The germline CDR1 and CDR2 sequences are SGHDN and FVKESK. Original analysis: Scientists estimated how many nucleated cells there were by amplifying reference gene primers. The assay was immunoSEQ multiplex PCR, and TCRdb's table has in-frame clones only and misses some. From that table come the V and J calls and clone size; the DNA was used to work out D and trimming. The profile shows some 200,000 clones, 70% to 85% of them singletons. The TCR was taken from a woman older than 75 with COVID-19, enrolled during active disease. Input material: peripheral blood. The chain uses TRBV14 and TRBJ2-3; the D is unclear. The CDR3 nucleotides read TGTGCCAGCAGCCCGATAGAGAGGCTGAGCACAGATACGCAGTATTTT. Protein product: CASSPIERLSTDTQYF.